One and the same sample provided the 4 T cell receptor beta chains below, sequenced in a study of T cell repertoires in cytomegalovirus infection. Via MiXCR, TCRdb re-called the reads, giving one row per CDR3 protein. The data show just over 300,000 distinct CDR3 sequences, with roughly 15% seen just once and around 12% held by the top ten. Sequencing was done on a sample of PBMCs. These TCRs come from a human donor in good health (CMV status not recorded). Some clones in this sample may be carry-over from other donors' samples.

The table lists this clonotype with a few counts. The V call is TRBV7-9, the J call TRBJ1-6, with unresolved D. The germline gives CDR1 SEHNR, CDR2 FQNEAQ (reference sequence). The length of the CDR3 is 16 residues. Trimming removed 8 bases from V and 0 bases from J, with 14 bases in between. This chain's CDR3 is CASGSGGSSYNSPLHF. The CDR3 bases are TGTGCCAGCGGCTCCGGTGGTAGCTCCTATAATTCACCCCTCCACTTT.

This clonotype was seen only once. The chain is built from TRBV12-3 or TRBV12-4 and TRBJ1-1; D may be TRBD1 (6 bases). The V end was cut by 6 bases, the J end by 7 bases, with 18 bases between. The CDR3 spans 14 residues. This chain's CDR3 is CASSSYRGQFEAFF. DNA for the CDR3: TGTGCCAGCAGCTCATACCGCGGACAGTTTGAAGCTTTCTTT.

This chain uses TRBV9 with TRBJ2-2, with a weak D call TRBD1 (6 bases). Germline values: CDR1 SGDLS, CDR2 YYNGEE. The CDR3 runs to 15 residues. Trimming took off 1 base at V and 3 bases at J, with 10 bases between the two ends. The CDR3 coding sequence is TGTGCCAGCAGCGTATGGGCAGGGGACACCGGGGAGCTGTTTTTT. Encoded protein: CASSVWAGDTGELFF.

This clonotype was recorded many times. Here the CDR3 DNA reads TGTGCCAGCAGCTTAGGTGGAGGGATGGAGACCCAGTACTTC. This encodes CASSLGGGMETQYF. The chain combines TRBV7-2 with TRBJ2-5, with D possibly TRBD2 on 6 matching bases. This CDR3 comprises 14 residues. V lost 1 base, J lost 5 bases, and 11 bases lay in between. Germline loops: CDR1 SGHTA, CDR2 FQGNSA.